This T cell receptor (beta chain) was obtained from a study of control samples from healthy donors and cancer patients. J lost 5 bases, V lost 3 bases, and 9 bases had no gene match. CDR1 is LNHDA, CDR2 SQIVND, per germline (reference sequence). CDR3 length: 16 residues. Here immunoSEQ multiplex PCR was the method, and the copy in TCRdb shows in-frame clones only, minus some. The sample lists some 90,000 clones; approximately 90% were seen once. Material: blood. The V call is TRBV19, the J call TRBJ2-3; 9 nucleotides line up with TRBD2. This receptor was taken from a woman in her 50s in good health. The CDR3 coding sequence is TGTGCCAGTAGTATCCGCGGGCGGGGGGGTGGAGATACGCAGTATTTT. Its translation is CASSIRGRGGGDTQYF.